The clone carrying this TCR beta chain was found a few times. Its antigen remains unknown. Trimming cost V 5 bases and J 1 base, with 4 bases left between them. Per the germline V gene, CDR1 is KGHDR and CDR2 is SFDVKD. The length of the CDR3 is 12 residues. Assembly of TCR beta libraries relied on iRepertoire HTBI primers together with Arm-PCR of CDR3 regions. TCRdb re-called the multiplex PCR reads with MiXCR, one entry per CDR3 protein. The sample gives more than 400,000 distinct CDR3 sequences, about a sixth of which show up once; 12% is in the top ten. Time point in this sample: newly diagnosed GD, antithyroid drugs for less than 3 months. Researchers made the TCR library from RNA that was extracted from PBMCs. This sample was taken from a study of regulatory T cells in long-lasting Graves disease. Study-wide background: Prior antithyroid drug treatment in newly diagnosed Graves' patients lasted under 3 months.

The study, taken as a whole, reports: Having only a small sample size may have limited accuracy. Newly diagnosed patients shared about a thousand public clonotypes; persistent patients shared approximately 2,900.

These records were also assigned to another study, of T cells in Graves' hyperthyroidism and ophthalmopathy.

This chain connects TRBV24-1 to TRBJ2-5, with D unclear. This specimen consisted of peripheral blood mononuclear cells (PBMCs), obtained at new diagnosis, from a patient treated with antithyroid drugs. The receptor was isolated from a man in his forties with Graves disease. The CDR3 here is CATSGIQETQYF. The CDR3, as DNA: TGTGCCACCAGTGGTATCCAAGAGACCCAGTACTTC.